Only a few counts were recorded for the clone carrying this T cell receptor beta chain. What it binds is not known. TCRdb analysed the 5' RACE reads with MiXCR anew, one entry per CDR3 protein. Found here are approximately 190,000 distinct CDR3 sequences, about a sixth of them singletons; the top ten hold roughly 2.3%. This sample is drawn from a study of T-cell memory formation after mild COVID-19. Study-level results: Memory cells collected pre-infection included some clones that later responded, suggesting cross-reactive memory joined.

Looked up from germline, CDR1 is SGHRS and CDR2 is YFSETQ. Trimming took off 6 bases at V and 4 bases at J, with 19 bases between the two ends. The CDR3 length is 15 residues. The chain carries TRBV5-1 and TRBJ1-1; D is possibly TRBD1 (5 bases). The clonotype was recovered from an adult woman who had mild COVID-19 (a few samples of this study predate the infection). Cell type and time point are not known. The material sequenced was PBMCs or a T cell subset sorted from them (not recorded which). The CDR3 DNA reads TGCGCCAGCAACCTAGGGGCAGAGTCGAGCACTGAAGCTTTCTTT. Its protein product is CASNLGAESSTEAFF.